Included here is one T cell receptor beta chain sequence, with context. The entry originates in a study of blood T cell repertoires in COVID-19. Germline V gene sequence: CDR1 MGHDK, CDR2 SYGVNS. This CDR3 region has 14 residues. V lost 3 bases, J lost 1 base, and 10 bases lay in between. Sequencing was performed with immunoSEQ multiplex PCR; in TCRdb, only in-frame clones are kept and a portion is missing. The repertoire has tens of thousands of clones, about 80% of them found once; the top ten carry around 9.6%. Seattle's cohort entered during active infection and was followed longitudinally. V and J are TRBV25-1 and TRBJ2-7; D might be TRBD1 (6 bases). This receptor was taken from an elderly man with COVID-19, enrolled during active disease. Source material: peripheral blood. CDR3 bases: TGTGCCAGCAGTGAGGCAGGGGCATCCTACGAGCAGTACTTC. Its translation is CASSEAGASYEQYF.